The next 18 T cell receptor beta chains were all read from a single sample in a study of T cell changes during pregnancy in multiple sclerosis (dated by TCRdb to the late 2010s). Library prep was done by the immunoSEQ multiplex PCR assay. TCRdb carries this immuneACCESS record with in-frame sequences only. Its versions omit some clonotypes, under half of them owing to an unresolved V gene in the studies checked, with the rest unexplained. The sample profile shows about 31,000 clones; roughly 89% of them were found once. The ten largest clonotypes hold approximately 7.9% of the sample. Sample: CD8+ T cells from peripheral blood mononuclear cells, taken before pregnancy. The receptors originated from a female donor with multiple sclerosis, enrolled in a pregnancy study.

This sequence joins TRBV19 and TRBJ2-7, with TRBD2 matching over 7 bases. The V gene end was trimmed by 3 bases and the J gene end by 7 bases; junction bases not matched to a gene: 12. Germline lookup yields CDR1 LNHDA and CDR2 SQIVND (reference sequence). The CDR3 is 15 amino acids. CDR3 sequence (DNA): TGTGCCAGTAGTATGGGAGGGCCTGAAATTTTGGAGCAGTACTTC. As protein: CASSMGGPEILEQYF. The full variable domain, completed using reference TRBV19 and TRBJ2-7, is DGGITQSPKYLFRKEGQNVTLSCEQNLNHDAMYWYRQDPGQGLRLIYYSQIVNDFQKGDIAEGYSVSREKKESFPLTVTSAQKNPTAFYLCASSMGGPEILEQYFGPGTRLTVT.

The chain recombines TRBV2 with TRBJ2-6; 7 positions agree with TRBD2. The CDR3 is 18 amino acids. Per the germline V gene, CDR1 is SNHLY and CDR2 is FYNNEI. With 3 bases clipped from V and 1 base from J, the junction kept 9 bases outside the gene matches. This CDR3 reads CASSEWAGEVSGANVLTF. The DNA for the CDR3 is TGTGCCAGCAGTGAGTGGGCGGGGGAGGTTTCTGGGGCCAACGTCCTGACTTTC.

The chain has TRBV27 and TRBJ1-1; weak D call: TRBD1 (5 bases). The germline V and J ends were trimmed by 8 bases and 2 bases, with 18 bases remaining between them. This CDR3 region has 15 residues. CDR1 MNHEY and CDR2 SMNVEV come from the germline V gene (reference sequence). The CDR3 here is CASGQSGPGNTEAFF. The CDR3 coding sequence is TGTGCCAGCGGCCAGTCAGGGCCCGGTAACACTGAAGCTTTCTTT.

The genes are TRBV7-3 and TRBJ2-3; D is unresolved. CDR3 length: 14 amino acids. Germline CDR1 SGHTA, CDR2 FQGTGA. The V end was cut by 4 bases, the J end by 0 bases, with 8 bases between. CDR3 in DNA: TGTGCCAGCAGCTCGTGGGCCAGCACAGATACGCAGTATTTT. It codes for CASSSWASTDTQYF.

The chain carries TRBV6-6 and TRBJ1-1; maybe TRBD1 (5 bases). V was trimmed by 6 bases and J by 4 bases, leaving 12 bases between them. In germline, CDR1 is MNHNY, CDR2 SVGAGI (reference sequence). The CDR3 runs to 13 residues. The CDR3 is CASSRAAATEAFF. CDR3 DNA sequence: TGTGCCAGCAGCAGGGCGGCAGCCACTGAAGCTTTCTTT.

The V call is TRBV6-1, the J call TRBJ2-2, with D perhaps TRBD2 (5 bases). The CDR3 contains 15 residues. Trimming took 2 bases from V and 6 from J, leaving 13 bases between them. Germline V lookup: CDR1 MNHNS, CDR2 SASEGT. DNA for the CDR3: TGTGCCAGCAGTGAAACCCTATCTAGCCCCGGGGAGCTGTTTTTT. This gives the protein CASSETLSSPGELFF.

The J gene is TRBJ2-3, the V gene TRBV5-4; maybe TRBD1 (6 bases). CDR1 is SGHNT, CDR2 YYREEE, per germline (reference sequence). V was trimmed by 4 bases and J by 2 bases, leaving 17 bases between them. The CDR3 has 16 residues. Here the CDR3 DNA reads TGTGCCAGCAGCCAAGATCATGGGGGCTACACAGATACGCAGTATTTT. Amino acid sequence: CASSQDHGGYTDTQYF.

In DNA form, the CDR3 reads TGCGCCAGCAGCCAAGATCTACTAGCGGGAGGCACAGATACGCAGTATTTT. This codes for CASSQDLLAGGTDTQYF. The rearrangement uses TRBV4-3 and TRBJ2-3, with 11 nucleotides matching TRBD2. J gave up 1 base and V 0 bases, and 3 bases lay outside the gene matches. CDR1 is LGHNA and CDR2 is YSLEER in the germline V gene. The CDR3 has 17 amino acids.

The chain uses TRBV13 and TRBJ1-1; D is unresolved. Germline CDR1 is PRHDT and CDR2 is FYEKMQ (reference sequence). This CDR3 has 12 amino acids. V was pared by 5 bases and J by 0 bases, with 4 bases between. CDR3 amino acids: CASSLLNTEAFF. CDR3 nucleotide sequence: TGTGCCAGCAGCCTACTGAACACTGAAGCTTTCTTT.

This chain joins TRBV5-6 and TRBJ2-2; tentative D call: TRBD2 (5 bases). Trimming left V 1 base short and J 4 bases short, with 20 bases between. The CDR3 is 18 residues long. Germline CDR1 is SGHDT and CDR2 is YYEEEE. The CDR3 DNA sequence: TGTGCCAGCAGCTTGTTCCTGGAGGAGCCCCGAACCACCGGGGAGCTGTTTTTT. This encodes CASSLFLEEPRTTGELFF.

The V and J genes are TRBV15 and TRBJ1-1, with 7 bases matching TRBD1. Per the germline V gene, CDR1 is LNHNV and CDR2 is YYDKDF (reference sequence). The CDR3 contains 14 residues. Trimming cost V 8 bases and J 1 base; bases outside gene matches: 7. Written as DNA, the CDR3 is TGTGCCACCCAAGGGGGCCGAGAGAACACTGAAGCTTTCTTT. This gives the protein CATQGGRENTEAFF.

The chain recombines TRBV5-6 with TRBJ1-2; D unresolved. Trimming pared 3 bases from V and 6 bases from J, leaving 9 bases between. The CDR3 has 12 residues. Per the germline V gene, CDR1 is SGHDT and CDR2 is YYEEEE. The CDR3 bases are TGTGCCAGCAGCTCATACTCCGATGGCTACACCTTC. Translating it yields CASSSYSDGYTF.

The CDR3 DNA reads TGTGCCAGCACCCCCGGACAGTCTCACTACGAGCAGTACTTC. Encoded protein: CASTPGQSHYEQYF. This sequence joins TRBV28 and TRBJ2-7, with D maybe TRBD1 (6 bases). V was clipped by 7 bases and J by 3 bases, with 16 bases between them. Germline V gene sequence: CDR1 MDHEN, CDR2 SYDVKM. CDR3 length: 14 residues. Variable domain in full (rest from reference TRBV28 and TRBJ2-7): DVKVTQSSRYLVKRTGEKVFLECVQDMDHENMFWYRQDPGLGLRLIYFSYDVKMKEKGDIPEGYSVSREKKERFSLILESASTNQTSMYLCASTPGQSHYEQYFGPGTRLTVT.

The V call is TRBV19, the J call TRBJ1-5; D not certain. The CDR3 consists of 15 residues. Germline CDR1 and CDR2: LNHDA and SQIVND (reference sequence). The V gene lost 0 bases and the J gene lost 4 bases, with 10 bases spanning the gap. The CDR3 spells CASSIDAGNNQPQHF. The CDR3 coding sequence is TGTGCCAGTAGTATAGATGCGGGGAATAATCAGCCCCAGCATTTT. Together with reference TRBV19 and TRBJ1-5, the CDR3 gives the full variable domain: DGGITQSPKYLFRKEGQNVTLSCEQNLNHDAMYWYRQDPGQGLRLIYYSQIVNDFQKGDIAEGYSVSREKKESFPLTVTSAQKNPTAFYLCASSIDAGNNQPQHFGDGTRLSIL.

The CDR3 loop reads CASSGTGGDEQFF. CDR3 DNA: TGTGCCAGCAGTGGGACAGGGGGCGATGAGCAGTTCTTC. The chain uses TRBV6-5 and TRBJ2-1, with 12 bases fitting TRBD1. V shed 5 bases, J shed 8 bases, and the junction held 1 base outside the gene matches. Germline assignment: CDR1 MNHEY and CDR2 SVGAGI. CDR3 length: 13 residues.

The rearrangement joins TRBV25-1 to TRBJ2-1; 13 bases map to TRBD2. Germline CDR1 and CDR2: MGHDK and SYGVNS. The CDR3 loop spans 13 amino acids. J was trimmed by 13 bases and V by 3 bases; bases with no gene match: 3. The CDR3 reads CASSEGLAGTQFF. The CDR3 bases are TGTGCCAGCAGTGAGGGACTAGCGGGAACCCAGTTCTTC.

Here the CDR3 reads CAWRGDRGSYEQYF. As DNA, the CDR3 is TGTGCCTGGAGGGGGGACAGAGGCTCCTACGAGCAGTACTTC. The genes are TRBV30 and TRBJ2-7, with 7 nucleotides matching TRBD1. Losses at the gene ends were 3 bases for V and 0 bases for J; bases not matched to a gene: 5. The CDR3 is made up of 14 amino acids. From germline, CDR1 is GTSNPN and CDR2 SVGIG (reference sequence).

CDR3 DNA: TGTGCCAGTAGTATGGGGGAGGGGTACAATGAGCAGTTCTTC. Encoded protein: CASSMGEGYNEQFF. The V gene is TRBV19, the J gene TRBJ2-1; 7 nucleotides line up with TRBD2. J lost 4 bases, V lost 3 bases, and 3 bases had no gene match. This CDR3 is 14 amino acids long. CDR1 and CDR2 from the germline V gene are LNHDA and SQIVND (reference sequence).